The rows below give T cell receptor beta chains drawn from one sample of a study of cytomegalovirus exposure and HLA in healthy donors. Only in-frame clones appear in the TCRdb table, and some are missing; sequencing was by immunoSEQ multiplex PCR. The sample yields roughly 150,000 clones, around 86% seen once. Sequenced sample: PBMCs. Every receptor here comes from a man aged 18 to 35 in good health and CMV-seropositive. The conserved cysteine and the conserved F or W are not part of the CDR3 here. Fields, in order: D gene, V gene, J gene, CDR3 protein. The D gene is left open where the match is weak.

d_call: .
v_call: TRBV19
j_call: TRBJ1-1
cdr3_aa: ASTHPGGST

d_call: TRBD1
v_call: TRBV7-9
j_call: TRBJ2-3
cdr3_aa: ASSSPGQGPRTQY

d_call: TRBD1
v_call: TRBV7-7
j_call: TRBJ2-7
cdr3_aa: ASSPGVPGQGNHEQY

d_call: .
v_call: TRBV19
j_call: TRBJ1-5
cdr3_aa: ASSVYTGQPQH

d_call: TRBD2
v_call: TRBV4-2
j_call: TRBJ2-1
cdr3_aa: ASSREGGRDEQF

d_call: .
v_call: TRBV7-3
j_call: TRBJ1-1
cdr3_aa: ASSLTGGTEAF

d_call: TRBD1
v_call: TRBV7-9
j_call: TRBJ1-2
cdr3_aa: ASTLRPGGGGYT

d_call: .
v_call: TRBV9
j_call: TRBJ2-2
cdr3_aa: ASSVETRSGELF

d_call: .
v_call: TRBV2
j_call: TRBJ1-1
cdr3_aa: ASSVIENTEAF

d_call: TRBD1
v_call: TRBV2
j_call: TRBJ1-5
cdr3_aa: ASSQGQGRVQPQH

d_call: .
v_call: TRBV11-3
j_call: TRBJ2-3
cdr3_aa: ASSFRSTDTQY

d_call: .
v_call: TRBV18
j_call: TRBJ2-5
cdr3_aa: ASSPRLGGVETQY

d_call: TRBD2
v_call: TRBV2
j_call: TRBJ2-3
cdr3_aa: ASSQTSGGADTQY

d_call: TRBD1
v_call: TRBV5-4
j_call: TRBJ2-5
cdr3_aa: ASSRDSETETQY

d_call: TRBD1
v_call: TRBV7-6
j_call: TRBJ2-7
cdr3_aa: ASSNDRGDYEQY

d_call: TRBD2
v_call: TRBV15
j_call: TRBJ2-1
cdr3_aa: ATGGLAGGSYNEQF

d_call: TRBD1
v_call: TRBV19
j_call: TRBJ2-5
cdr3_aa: ASTGQAPQETQY

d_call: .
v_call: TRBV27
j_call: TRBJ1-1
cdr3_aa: ASRARVTGEAF

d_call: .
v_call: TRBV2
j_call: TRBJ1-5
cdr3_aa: ATQGRDQPQH